This T cell receptor (beta chain) was captured by sequencing in a study of T cell responses to AZD1222 COVID-19 vaccine. Whole-study findings and limits: Mapped onto spike, vaccine-associated CD4 TCRs spanned it and were dominant at 160-218 and 743-854. It was only a handful of AZD1222 recipients who were seropositive at baseline.

Concerning this clone itself: Its target is unknown.

Germline V CDR1 and CDR2: MGHRA, YSYEKL. Trimming shortened V by 0 bases and J by 0 bases, and 15 bases separated the two germline ends. There are 19 residues in the CDR3. Profiled with immunoSEQ multiplex PCR; TCRdb holds only in-frame clones, not every one. This sample has about 59,000 clones; roughly 89% occur once, and the top ten carry approximately 6.1%. This chain joins TRBV4-1 and TRBJ1-6; no definite D call. This sample comprised peripheral blood, obtained 28 days after the second AZD1222 dose. The clonotype was recovered from an adult who received the AZD1222 COVID-19 vaccine. CDR3 sequence reads: CASSQDWPAESSYNSPLHF. Written as DNA, the CDR3 is TGCGCCAGCAGCCAAGATTGGCCGGCGGAAAGCTCCTATAATTCACCCCTCCACTTT.